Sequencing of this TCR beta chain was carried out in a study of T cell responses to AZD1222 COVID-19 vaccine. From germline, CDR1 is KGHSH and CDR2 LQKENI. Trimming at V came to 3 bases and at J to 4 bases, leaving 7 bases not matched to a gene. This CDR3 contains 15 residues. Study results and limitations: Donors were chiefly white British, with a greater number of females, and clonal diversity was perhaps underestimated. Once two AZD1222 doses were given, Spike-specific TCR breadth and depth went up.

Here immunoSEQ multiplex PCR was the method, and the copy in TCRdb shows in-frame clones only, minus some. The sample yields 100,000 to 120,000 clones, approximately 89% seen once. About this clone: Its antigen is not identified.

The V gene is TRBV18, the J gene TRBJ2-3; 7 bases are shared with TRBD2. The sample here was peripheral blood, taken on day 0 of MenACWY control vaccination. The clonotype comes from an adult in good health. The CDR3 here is CASSPPGRGADTQYF. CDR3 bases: TGTGCCAGCTCACCCCCGGGGAGGGGCGCAGATACGCAGTATTTT.